This T cell receptor (beta chain) originates from a study of cytomegalovirus exposure and HLA in healthy donors. The PCR contained 60 Vbeta and 13 Jbeta primers. Sequencing was performed with immunoSEQ multiplex PCR; in TCRdb, only in-frame clones are kept and a portion is missing. The repertoire has approximately 150,000 clones, approximately 80% of them found once; the top ten carry 1.5% to 2%. In germline, CDR1 is MGHRA, CDR2 YSYEKL. Losses at the gene ends were 4 bases for V and 3 bases for J; bases not matched to a gene: 5. The CDR3 totals 15 residues. This receptor was obtained from a young woman in good health and CMV-seronegative. The chain combines TRBV4-1 with TRBJ1-5, with 8 bases aligning to TRBD1. The sequencing sample was made of PBMCs. The CDR3 reads CASSREDRDNQPQHF. The CDR3 DNA is TGCGCCAGCAGCCGAGAGGACAGGGACAATCAGCCCCAGCATTTT.